This is a list of T cell receptor beta chains from one sample in a study of PD-1 blockade in classical Hodgkin lymphoma. Sequenced by immunoSEQ multiplex PCR; TCRdb stores in-frame clones only, minus some. The sample shows about 36,000 clones, approximately 69% of them seen only once. Here the sequenced sample was peripheral blood mononuclear cells (PBMCs), taken before the second cycle of nivolumab. These receptors all stem from a human donor with classical Hodgkin lymphoma. The CDR3 runs from the conserved cysteine through the conserved F or W. D genes are given only for firm matches. A clone size is listed for some rows: how often the clone was seen (once, few, many), or a class if it is expanded.

D	size	V	J	CDR3	DNA
TRBD2	.	TRBV5-1	TRBJ2-7	CASSLTSGSPIYEQYF	TGCGCCAGCAGCTTGACTAGCGGGAGTCCTATCTACGAGCAGTACTTC
.	.	TRBV6-5	TRBJ1-1	CASSYSPGLNTEAFF	TGTGCCAGCAGTTACTCCCCAGGGCTTAACACTGAAGCTTTCTTT
TRBD2	.	TRBV7-2	TRBJ2-7	CASSYYAGVSYEQYF	TGTGCCAGCAGCTATTATGCGGGAGTCTCCTACGAGCAGTACTTC
.	few	TRBV19	TRBJ2-5	CASSPVLGRETQYF	TGTGCCAGTAGCCCCGTGTTGGGGCGAGAGACCCAGTACTTC
.	.	TRBV4-3	TRBJ1-4	CASSPRSATNEKLFF	TGCGCCAGCAGCCCTCGGTCAGCAACTAATGAAAAACTGTTTTTT
.	.	TRBV6-5	TRBJ1-1	CASSYVRENTEAFF	TGTGCCAGCAGTTACGTGAGAGAGAACACTGAAGCTTTCTTT
.	.	TRBV6-5	TRBJ1-2	CASSGRGRGGYTF	TGTGCCAGCAGCGGCCGGGGCCGGGGTGGCTACACCTTC
TRBD1	few	TRBV19	TRBJ2-1	CASSERRDRGYNEQFF	TGTGCCAGTAGTGAGAGGCGGGACAGGGGTTACAATGAGCAGTTCTTC
.	few	TRBV29-1	TRBJ1-1	CSVEGVRGALRTEAFF	TGCAGCGTTGAAGGAGTACGTGGAGCCCTGAGGACTGAAGCTTTCTTT
.	.	TRBV2	TRBJ2-5	CASSEATGQETQYF	TGTGCCAGCAGTGAAGCGACAGGACAAGAGACCCAGTACTTC
.	once	TRBV7-2	TRBJ2-5	CASSLVGGQETQYF	TGTGCCAGCAGCTTAGTAGGGGGACAAGAGACCCAGTACTTC
.	.	TRBV7-2	TRBJ1-2	CASIEPLIWTHF	TGTGCCAGCATCGAACCCTTAATATGGACGCACTTC
TRBD1	few	TRBV9	TRBJ1-1	CASSVDPADRAGAFF	TGTGCCAGCAGCGTAGACCCGGCAGACAGGGCGGGAGCTTTCTTT
TRBD2	few	TRBV5-1	TRBJ2-5	CASSLGREGETQYF	TGCGCCAGCTCCCTAGGGCGGGAGGGAGAGACCCAGTACTTC
TRBD2	.	TRBV6-1	TRBJ2-3	CASSEDVGGGASDTQYF	TGTGCCAGCAGTGAAGATGTCGGCGGGGGGGCCTCAGATACGCAGTATTTT
.	.	TRBV19	TRBJ1-1	CASSNPLGLRVTEAFF	TGTGCCAGCAGTAACCCCCTAGGGCTGCGAGTCACTGAAGCTTTCTTT
.	.	TRBV28	TRBJ1-1	CASSSQDLEAFF	TGTGCCAGCAGTTCTCAGGACCTAGAAGCTTTCTTT
.	once	TRBV20-1	TRBJ1-2	CSAGGGGYTF	TGCAGCGCTGGTGGGGGTGGCTACACCTTC
.	.	TRBV5-5	TRBJ1-1	CASSLTGRNTEAFF	TGTGCCAGCAGCCTTACAGGGAGGAACACTGAAGCTTTCTTT
.	.	TRBV5-4	TRBJ1-4	CASSRQLDATNEKLFF	TGTGCCAGCAGTCGACAATTGGATGCAACTAATGAAAAACTGTTTTTT
.	few	TRBV11-3	TRBJ2-5	CASSLAAGFETQYF	TGTGCCAGCAGCTTAGCGGCAGGGTTCGAGACCCAGTACTTC
.	.	TRBV4-1	TRBJ1-2	CASSQDFPEQGFNGYTF	TGCGCCAGCAGCCAAGACTTCCCGGAACAGGGTTTCAATGGCTACACCTTC
TRBD1	.	TRBV14	TRBJ2-3	CASSHKGQGAFDTQYF	TGTGCCAGCAGCCATAAAGGACAGGGGGCTTTTGATACGCAGTATTTT
TRBD1	.	TRBV4-1	TRBJ2-7	CASSQKVTGSSYEQYF	TGCGCCAGCAGCCAAAAGGTGACAGGGAGCTCCTACGAGCAGTACTTC
.	.	TRBV29-1	TRBJ1-1	CSVEDRDLRNTEAFF	TGCAGCGTTGAAGATCGGGATCTACGTAACACTGAAGCTTTCTTT
.	.	TRBV6-5	TRBJ2-3	CASSYRLADTQYF	TGTGCCAGCAGTTACCGGCTCGCAGATACGCAGTATTTT
.	.	TRBV18	TRBJ2-5	CASQPGQNRETQYF	TGTGCCAGCCAGCCGGGGCAGAATCGCGAGACCCAGTACTTC
.	once	TRBV7-9	TRBJ1-3	CASSLQTGKSGNTIYF	TGTGCCAGCAGCTTGCAGACGGGAAAGTCAGGAAACACCATATATTTT
.	.	TRBV4-1	TRBJ1-4	CASSQAPGGWEKLFF	TGCGCCAGCAGCCAAGCCCCCGGGGGTTGGGAAAAACTGTTTTTT
TRBD2	.	TRBV9	TRBJ2-2	CASSPGGGGNTGELFF	TGTGCCAGCAGCCCGGGAGGGGGGGGAAACACCGGGGAGCTGTTTTTT
.	.	TRBV2	TRBJ1-1	CASSADYNTEAFF	TGTGCCAGCAGCGCAGATTACAACACTGAAGCTTTCTTT
.	.	TRBV7-3	TRBJ2-3	CASSPPGRTDTQYF	TGTGCCAGCAGCCCCCCCGGACGCACAGATACGCAGTATTTT
.	.	TRBV4-2	TRBJ1-1	CASSQDMVTEAFF	TGTGCCAGCAGCCAGGATATGGTCACTGAAGCTTTCTTT
TRBD1	.	TRBV5-1	TRBJ1-2	CASSLALNRGRGGYTF	TGCGCCAGCAGCTTGGCTCTCAACAGGGGACGGGGTGGCTACACCTTC
.	once	TRBV2	TRBJ2-5	CASSEALGRKETQYF	TGTGCCAGCAGTGAAGCGCTTGGTAGAAAAGAGACCCAGTACTTC
.	many	TRBV2	TRBJ1-3	CASSEVGGPRNTIYF	TGTGCCAGCAGTGAAGTTGGGGGACCGAGAAACACCATATATTTT